The rows below give T cell receptor beta chains drawn from one sample of a study of beta chain features in type 1 diabetes. TCRdb keeps only in-frame clones here, not all; method: immunoSEQ multiplex PCR. The sample yields about 360,000 clones, roughly 12% seen once. Sequenced material: naive CD4+ T cells from blood. These TCRs come from a man aged 18 to 29 in good health. Both conserved end residues are part of each CDR3. The D gene is left open where the match is weak. Not all rows give a size; the values are once, few, many and, for expanded clones, a class.

TRBV27	TRBJ1-5	NA	NA	CASSYTGRQGPQHF	TGTGCCAGCAGTTATACAGGCCGCCAGGGACCCCAGCATTTT
TRBV4-3	TRBJ2-7	NA	few	CASSHAYGPSYEQYF	TGCGCCAGCAGCCATGCTTACGGTCCTTCCTACGAGCAGTACTTC
TRBV4-1	TRBJ2-3	NA	few	CASSQDRGSTDTQYF	TGCGCCAGCAGCCAAGACCGCGGCAGCACAGATACGCAGTATTTT
TRBV7-8	TRBJ2-2	TRBD1	few	CASSPRQGSAGELFF	TGTGCCAGCAGCCCTCGACAGGGGAGCGCCGGGGAGCTGTTTTTT
TRBV7-3	TRBJ2-5	TRBD1	NA	CASSPRGPETQYF	TGTGCCAGCAGCCCGAGGGGGCCGGAGACCCAGTACTTC
TRBV30	TRBJ2-7	TRBD1	few	CAWIDRAQGGTYEQYF	TGTGCCTGGATAGATAGGGCACAGGGGGGAACCTACGAGCAGTACTTC
TRBV18	TRBJ2-1	TRBD1	NA	CASSPPQGQIYNEQFF	TGTGCCAGCTCACCACCCCAGGGACAGATCTACAATGAGCAGTTCTTC
TRBV28	TRBJ2-7	NA	few	CASSVQGYEQYF	TGTGCCAGCAGTGTACAGGGTTACGAGCAGTACTTC
TRBV28	TRBJ2-3	NA	NA	CASGRDTRTDTQYF	TGTGCCAGCGGCCGGGACACCCGCACAGATACGCAGTATTTT
TRBV5-1	TRBJ1-4	TRBD1	few	CASSLEGQGSEKLFF	TGCGCCAGCAGCTTGGAGGGACAGGGGAGCGAAAAACTGTTTTTT
TRBV28	TRBJ2-7	TRBD2	few	CASRRNWGGSYYEQYF	TGTGCCAGCAGGCGAAATTGGGGCGGGAGTTACTACGAGCAGTACTTC
TRBV28	TRBJ2-7	NA	NA	CASSFPPRSEQYF	TGTGCCAGCAGTTTCCCACCTCGGAGTGAGCAGTACTTC
TRBV6-5	TRBJ2-1	NA	few	CASSGLPRLDEQFF	TGTGCCAGCAGTGGCCTCCCGCGGCTCGATGAGCAGTTCTTC
TRBV6-5	TRBJ2-3	TRBD1	few	CASSYTQGDTDTQYF	TGTGCCAGCAGTTACACTCAGGGGGACACAGATACGCAGTATTTT
TRBV2	TRBJ2-7	NA	few	CASSEGAYEQYF	TGTGCCAGCAGTGAAGGGGCTTACGAGCAGTACTTC
TRBV7-6	TRBJ1-2	NA	NA	CASSLNPAVGRGYTF	TGTGCCAGCAGCTTAAACCCAGCGGTAGGGCGCGGCTACACCTTC
TRBV11-2	TRBJ2-3	NA	NA	CASSLLRDTQYF	TGTGCCAGCAGCTTATTGAGAGATACGCAGTATTTT
TRBV9	TRBJ2-1	TRBD2	NA	CASSALSGRAYNEQFF	TGTGCCAGCAGCGCTCTTAGCGGGAGGGCCTACAATGAGCAGTTCTTC
TRBV7-2	TRBJ1-5	NA	NA	CASSRLYNQPQHF	TGTGCCAGCAGCCGACTGTACAATCAGCCCCAGCATTTT
TRBV7-9	TRBJ2-3	TRBD2	few	CASSEVAGTDTQYF	TGTGCCAGCAGCGAAGTAGCGGGGACAGATACGCAGTATTTT
TRBV29-1	TRBJ2-7	TRBD2	NA	CSFWGGSYEQYF	TGCAGCTTCTGGGGGGGATCCTACGAGCAGTACTTC
TRBV30	TRBJ1-1	NA	NA	CAWSQGTEAFF	TGTGCCTGGAGTCAGGGGACTGAAGCTTTCTTT
TRBV27	TRBJ2-5	NA	NA	CASSSLAVGETQYF	TGTGCCAGCAGTTCGTTAGCAGTTGGAGAGACCCAGTACTTC
TRBV2	TRBJ1-2	NA	NA	CASERGQTARVGYTF	TGTGCCAGCGAAAGAGGACAAACCGCTCGCGTTGGCTACACCTTC
TRBV29-1	TRBJ2-7	TRBD1	few	CSGGQGIHEQYF	TGCAGCGGGGGACAGGGGATCCACGAGCAGTACTTC
TRBV5-6	TRBJ1-1	NA	NA	CASSLNRNTEAFF	TGTGCCAGCAGCTTGAACAGAAACACTGAAGCTTTCTTT
TRBV4-2	TRBJ2-3	NA	NA	CASGPLTSSVEDTQYF	TGTGCCAGCGGCCCGCTGACTAGTTCAGTTGAAGATACGCAGTATTTT
TRBV28	TRBJ2-1	TRBD2	NA	CASSFAGESYNEQFF	TGTGCCAGCAGTTTTGCGGGAGAGTCCTACAATGAGCAGTTCTTC
TRBV5-6	TRBJ2-1	NA	few	CASSPLSYNEQFF	TGTGCCAGCAGCCCCCTGAGTTACAATGAGCAGTTCTTC
TRBV6-5	TRBJ2-7	NA	NA	CASSSRSYEQYF	TGTGCCAGCAGCTCTCGCTCCTACGAGCAGTACTTC
TRBV5-1	TRBJ2-4	TRBD2	NA	CASSLQGEGAKNIQYF	TGCGCCAGCAGCTTGCAAGGGGAGGGAGCCAAAAACATTCAGTACTTC